Given below is one TCR beta chain in context. Its target is not known. These data originate in a study of blood T cells in healthy people across ages. Findings and caveats of the study: While age rose, TCR beta diversity per million T cells dropped in a roughly linear way. Correlation between TCR beta diversity and naive T cell percentage was strong.

Per the germline V gene, CDR1 is SGHVS and CDR2 is FQNEAQ. CDR3 length: 15 amino acids. Trimming removed 3 bases at V and 1 base at J, with 7 bases between. Together with a sample-barcoded 5' primer, a J-beta primer mix was included in a second PCR lasting roughly 6 to 12 cycles. TCRdb re-called the 5' RACE reads with MiXCR, one entry per CDR3 protein. The profile shows 1,100,000 or so distinct CDR3 sequences, over 35% of them singletons. The sample taken for sequencing was blood. This chain uses TRBV7-8 with TRBJ1-6, with unresolved D. The sequence was collected from a woman aged 55 to 70 in good health. The CDR3 loop is CASSFLRSYNSPLHF. CDR3 nucleotide sequence: TGTGCCAGCAGCTTCCTGAGATCCTATAATTCACCCCTCCACTTT.